One and the same sample provided the 14 T cell receptor beta chains below, sequenced in a study of OX40 agonist ivuxolimab in advanced cancers. Method: immunoSEQ multiplex PCR; TCRdb's copy keeps in-frame clones and lacks some. The sample includes about 84,000 clones, approximately 89% seen only once; the top ten take approximately 0.2%. Here the sequenced sample was CD4+ or CD8+ T cells sorted from blood, taken in a trial of the OX40 agonist ivuxolimab. Receptor source: an adult with an advanced solid tumor such as melanoma, head and neck, liver or kidney cancer.

The chain employs TRBV28 and TRBJ1-5; tentative D call: TRBD1 (5 bases). The CDR3 spans 14 residues. The germline CDR1 and CDR2 sequences are MDHEN and SYDVKM. The germline V and J ends were trimmed by 10 bases and 0 bases, with 13 bases remaining between them. CDR3 coding DNA: TGTGCCACTCGCCGGGGGGGTAGCAATCAGCCCCAGCATTTT. Amino acids: CATRRGGSNQPQHF. Combining the CDR3 with reference TRBV28 and TRBJ1-5 gives the whole variable domain DVKVTQSSRYLVKRTGEKVFLECVQDMDHENMFWYRQDPGLGLRLIYFSYDVKMKEKGDIPEGYSVSREKKERFSLILESASTNQTSMYLCATRRGGSNQPQHFGDGTRLSIL.

The genes are TRBV16 and TRBJ1-3; no firm D call. Trimming took off 5 bases at V and 0 bases at J, with 5 bases between the two ends. The length of the CDR3 is 13 residues. From germline, CDR1 is KGHSY and CDR2 FQNENV. CDR3 loop: CASSGSSGNTIYF. Here the CDR3 DNA reads TGTGCCAGCAGCGGCAGCTCTGGAAACACCATATATTTT.

A single count supports this clone. V usage is TRBV11-3 and J usage is TRBJ2-2; D is uncertain. Trimming took off 2 bases at V and 2 bases at J, with 3 bases between the two ends. This CDR3 comprises 13 residues. CDR1 is SGHNT, CDR2 YENEEA, per germline. CDR3 region: CASSLKNTGELFF. For the CDR3, the DNA is TGTGCCAGCAGCTTAAAAAACACCGGGGAGCTGTTTTTT.

J is TRBJ2-3 and V is TRBV5-1, with TRBD2 identical over 12 bases. The V and J ends lost 6 bases and 2 bases, in that order; junction bases with no gene match: 10. The CDR3 has 17 residues. Germline V lookup: CDR1 SGHRS, CDR2 YFSETQ. The CDR3 region has the DNA TGCGCCAGCACCCCGGCTAGCGGGGGGGAAAACACAGATACGCAGTATTTT. Its translation is CASTPASGGENTDTQYF.

The rearrangement links TRBV7-3 to TRBJ2-5; 7 bases map to TRBD2. Trimming at V came to 2 bases and at J to 3 bases, leaving 6 bases not matched to a gene. Germline CDR1 is SGHTA and CDR2 is FQGTGA. The CDR3 is made up of 15 amino acids. The CDR3 is CASSLVGGGEETQYF. The CDR3 bases are TGTGCCAGCAGCTTAGTCGGTGGGGGGGAAGAGACCCAGTACTTC.

This chain links TRBV5-1 with TRBJ2-5, with D maybe TRBD2 (5 bases). Per the germline V gene, CDR1 is SGHRS and CDR2 is YFSETQ. Trimming cost V 4 bases and J 3 bases, with 10 bases left between them. The length of the CDR3 is 13 residues. The CDR3 DNA sequence: TGCGCCAGCAGCCGGGCGGGTGAAGAGACCCAGTACTTC. It translates to CASSRAGEETQYF.

CDR3 sequence (DNA): TGTGCCACCAGCAGAGTCCTGGAGTCACCCCTCCACTTT. Protein sequence: CATSRVLESPLHF. This rearrangement joins TRBV15 to TRBJ1-6; no definite D call. This CDR3 region has 13 residues. V was cut by 1 base and J by 10 bases, with 8 bases left in between. CDR1 and CDR2 from the germline V gene are LNHNV and YYDKDF (reference sequence).

The chain carries TRBV5-1 and TRBJ2-2, with 7 positions matching TRBD2. V trimming: 4 bases; J trimming: 3 bases; junction bases outside the gene matches: 3. The CDR3 is 14 residues long. In germline, CDR1 is SGHRS, CDR2 YFSETQ. The CDR3: CASSGRADTGELFF. CDR3 sequence (DNA): TGCGCCAGCAGCGGGAGGGCCGACACCGGGGAGCTGTTTTTT.

This clone has only one observation. The chain combines TRBV6-6 with TRBJ1-4, with D perhaps matching TRBD1 (5 bases). V lost 5 bases, J lost 4 bases, and 8 bases lay in between. CDR1 and CDR2 (germline): MNHNY, SVGAGI (reference sequence). This CDR3 contains 13 residues. The CDR3 sequence: CASSGAINEKLFF. The CDR3 nucleotides are TGTGCCAGCAGTGGGGCGATTAATGAAAAACTGTTTTTT.

This clone was counted once. V is TRBV5-1 and J is TRBJ2-5; no clear D. The CDR3 has 11 residues. V was shortened by 2 bases and J by 2 bases, with 1 base between the two germline ends. CDR1 SGHRS and CDR2 YFSETQ come from the germline V gene. Written as DNA, the CDR3 is TGCGCCAGCAGCTTTCAAGAGACCCAGTACTTC. Protein sequence: CASSFQETQYF.

The chain has TRBV19 and TRBJ1-1; D unclear. The germline V gene encodes CDR1 LNHDA and CDR2 SQIVND (reference sequence). Trimming took off 3 bases at V and 3 bases at J, with 11 bases between the two ends. The CDR3 loop spans 14 amino acids. CDR3: CASSMEGSYTEAFF. The CDR3 bases are TGTGCCAGTAGTATGGAGGGCAGCTACACTGAAGCTTTCTTT.

V gene TRBV2 combines with J gene TRBJ2-5; D possibly matches TRBD1 or TRBD2 (6 bases each). The CDR3 extends over 18 amino acids. V shed 7 bases and J shed 3 bases, with 27 bases lying between them. Per germline, CDR1 SNHLY and CDR2 FYNNEI. The CDR3 nucleotides are TGTGCCAGCAATGATCGCCCGACATGGATGGGGGGCGAAGAGACCCAGTACTTC. It translates to CASNDRPTWMGGEETQYF.

The CDR3 DNA reads as TGTGCCAGCAGCCAAGGGATAGCGGGAGGGATCAGGGATACGCAGTATTTT. Its protein is CASSQGIAGGIRDTQYF. The genes are TRBV4-2 and TRBJ2-3; TRBD2 matches at 11 bases. The CDR3 has 17 residues. Germline V lookup: CDR1 LGHNA, CDR2 YNFKEQ. Trimming cost V 1 base and J 6 bases; bases outside gene matches: 9.

The gene calls are TRBV28 and TRBJ2-7; D is perhaps TRBD1 (7 bases). CDR1 is MDHEN and CDR2 is SYDVKM in the germline V gene. The ends were cut back, 4 bases at V and 3 bases at J, with 10 bases in the middle. This CDR3 has 13 amino acids. CDR3 sequence reads: CASSYRGGYEQYV. In DNA form, the CDR3 reads TGTGCCAGCAGTTACAGGGGAGGCTACGAGCAGTACGTC.